The T cell receptor beta chain described here comes from a study of shared clonotypes between healthy human individuals. Sorted-subset replicate PCRs used 200 to 250 ng DNA, about 30,000 T cell genomes. The protocol was immunoSEQ multiplex PCR, while the TCRdb copy is restricted to in-frame clones and leaves out a portion. The sample holds roughly 2 million clones; under 97% are singletons and the top ten take approximately 0.13%. V was cut by 2 bases and J by 0 bases, with 10 bases left in between. The CDR3 is 15 residues long. Germline V gene lookup returns CDR1 MNHEY and CDR2 SMNVEV (reference sequence). This clone was observed once.

Sequences were obtained from naive CD4+ T cells sorted from blood. Described subset: CD45RA+ positively selected. This receptor was identified in a man aged 18 to 29 in good health. The V call is TRBV27, the J call TRBJ2-5; D is uncertain. The CDR3, as DNA: TGTGCCAGCAGTTTAGGCGGACGCAACCAAGAGACCCAGTACTTC. It specifies CASSLGGRNQETQYF.